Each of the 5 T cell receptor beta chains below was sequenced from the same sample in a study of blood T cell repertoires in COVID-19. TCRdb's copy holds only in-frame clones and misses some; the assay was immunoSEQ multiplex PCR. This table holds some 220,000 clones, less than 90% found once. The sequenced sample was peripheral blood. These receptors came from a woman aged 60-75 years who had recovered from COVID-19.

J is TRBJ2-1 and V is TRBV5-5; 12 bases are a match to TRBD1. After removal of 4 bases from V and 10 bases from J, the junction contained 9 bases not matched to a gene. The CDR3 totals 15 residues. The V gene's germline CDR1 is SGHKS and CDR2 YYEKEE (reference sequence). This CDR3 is CASSSRDRGLEEQFF. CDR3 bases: TGTGCCAGCAGCAGCCGGGACAGGGGGCTAGAGGAGCAGTTCTTC.

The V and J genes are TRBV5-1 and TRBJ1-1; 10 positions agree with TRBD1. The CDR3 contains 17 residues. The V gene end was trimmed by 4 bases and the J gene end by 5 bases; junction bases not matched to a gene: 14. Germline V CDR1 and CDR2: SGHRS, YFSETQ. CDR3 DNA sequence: TGCGCCAGCAGCAGGCGGGACAGGGGTGTTTTCAGGACTGAAGCTTTCTTT. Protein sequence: CASSRRDRGVFRTEAFF.

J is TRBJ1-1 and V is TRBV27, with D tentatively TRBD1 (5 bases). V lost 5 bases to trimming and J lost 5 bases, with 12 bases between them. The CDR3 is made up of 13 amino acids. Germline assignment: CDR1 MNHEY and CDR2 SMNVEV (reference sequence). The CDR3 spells CASSAQARTEAFF. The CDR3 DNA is TGTGCCAGCAGTGCACAGGCCAGGACTGAAGCTTTCTTT.

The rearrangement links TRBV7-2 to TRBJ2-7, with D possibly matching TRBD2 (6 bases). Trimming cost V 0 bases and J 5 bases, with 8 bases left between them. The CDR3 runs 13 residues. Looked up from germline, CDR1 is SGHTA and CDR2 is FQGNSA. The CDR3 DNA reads TGTGCCAGCAGCTTAGCGCCGGGGGACGAGCAGTACTTC. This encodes CASSLAPGDEQYF.

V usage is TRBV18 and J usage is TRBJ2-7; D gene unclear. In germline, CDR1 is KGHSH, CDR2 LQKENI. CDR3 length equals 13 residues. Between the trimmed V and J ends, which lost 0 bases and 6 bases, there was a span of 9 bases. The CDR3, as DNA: TGTGCCAGCTCACCACCGTCCGCGCTCGAGCAGTACTTC. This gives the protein CASSPPSALEQYF. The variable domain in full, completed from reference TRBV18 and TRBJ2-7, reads NAGVMQNPRHLVRRRGQEARLRCSPMKGHSHVYWYRQLPEEGLKFMVYLQKENIIDESGMPKERFSAEFPKEGPSILRIQQVVRGDSAAYFCASSPPSALEQYFGPGTRLTVT.